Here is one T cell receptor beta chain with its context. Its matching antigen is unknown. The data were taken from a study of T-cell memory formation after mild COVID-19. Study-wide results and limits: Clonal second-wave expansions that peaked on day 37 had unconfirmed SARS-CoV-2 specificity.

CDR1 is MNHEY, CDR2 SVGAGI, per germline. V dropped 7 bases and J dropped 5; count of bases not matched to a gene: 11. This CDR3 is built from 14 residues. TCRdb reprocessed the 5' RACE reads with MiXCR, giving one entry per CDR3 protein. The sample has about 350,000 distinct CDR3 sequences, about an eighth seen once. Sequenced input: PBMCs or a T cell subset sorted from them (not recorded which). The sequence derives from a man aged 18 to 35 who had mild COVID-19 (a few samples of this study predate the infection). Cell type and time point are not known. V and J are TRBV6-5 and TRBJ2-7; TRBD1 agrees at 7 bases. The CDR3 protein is CASIGRGYLDEQYF. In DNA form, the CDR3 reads TGTGCCAGCATTGGCAGGGGGTATCTCGACGAGCAGTACTTC.